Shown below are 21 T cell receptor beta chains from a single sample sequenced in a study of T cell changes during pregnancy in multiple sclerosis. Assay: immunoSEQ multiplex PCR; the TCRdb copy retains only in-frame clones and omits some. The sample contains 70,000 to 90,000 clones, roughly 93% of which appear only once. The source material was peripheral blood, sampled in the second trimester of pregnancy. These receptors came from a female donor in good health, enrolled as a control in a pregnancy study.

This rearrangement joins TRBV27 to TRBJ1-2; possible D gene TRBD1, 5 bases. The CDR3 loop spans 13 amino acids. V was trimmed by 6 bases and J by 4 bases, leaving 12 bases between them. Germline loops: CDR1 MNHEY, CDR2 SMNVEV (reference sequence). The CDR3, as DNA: TGTGCCAGCAGGGGGCTAGGGTTCTATGGCTACACCTTC. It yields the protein CASRGLGFYGYTF.

CDR3 sequence reads: CAWSPQGSGGGFF. The CDR3 DNA reads TGTGCCTGGAGCCCCCAAGGAAGCGGGGGGGGGTTCTTC. This sequence joins TRBV30 and TRBJ2-1, with TRBD2 matching over 10 bases. V shed 3 bases and J 15 bases; nucleotides not matched to a gene: 11. The CDR3 is made up of 13 amino acids. From germline, CDR1 is GTSNPN and CDR2 SVGIG (reference sequence).

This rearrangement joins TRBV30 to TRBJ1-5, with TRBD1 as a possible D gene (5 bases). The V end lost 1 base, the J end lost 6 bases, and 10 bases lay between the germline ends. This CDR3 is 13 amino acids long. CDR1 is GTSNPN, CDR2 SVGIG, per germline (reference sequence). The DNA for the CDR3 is TGTGCCTGGAGTGCAGGGTTAAGTCAGCCCCAGCATTTT. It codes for CAWSAGLSQPQHF.

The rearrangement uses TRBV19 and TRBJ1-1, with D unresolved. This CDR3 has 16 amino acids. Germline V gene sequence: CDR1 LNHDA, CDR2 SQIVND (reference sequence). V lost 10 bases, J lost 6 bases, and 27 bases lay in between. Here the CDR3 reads CATSSGPREGTAEAFF. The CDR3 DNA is TGTGCCACCTCATCCGGGCCCCGAGAGGGTACGGCTGAAGCTTTCTTT.

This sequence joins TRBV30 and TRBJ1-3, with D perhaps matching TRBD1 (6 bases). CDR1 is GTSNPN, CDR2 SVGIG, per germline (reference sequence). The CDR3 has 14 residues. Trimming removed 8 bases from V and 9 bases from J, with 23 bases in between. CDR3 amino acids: CALRNPQGDRTIYF. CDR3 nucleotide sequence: TGTGCCCTTCGGAATCCACAGGGAGATCGCACCATATATTTT.

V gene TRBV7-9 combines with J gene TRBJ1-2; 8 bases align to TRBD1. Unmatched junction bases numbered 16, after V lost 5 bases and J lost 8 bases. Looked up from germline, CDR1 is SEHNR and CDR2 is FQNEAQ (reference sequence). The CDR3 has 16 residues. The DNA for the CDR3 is TGTGCCAGCAGCCCATCAGGACAGGGACTAATAGGGGGCTACACCTTC. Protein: CASSPSGQGLIGGYTF.

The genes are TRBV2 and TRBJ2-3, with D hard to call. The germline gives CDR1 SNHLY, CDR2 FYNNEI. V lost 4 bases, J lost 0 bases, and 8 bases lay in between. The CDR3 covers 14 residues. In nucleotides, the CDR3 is TGTGCCAGCAGTGGAGTTACTAGCACAGATACGCAGTATTTT. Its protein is CASSGVTSTDTQYF.

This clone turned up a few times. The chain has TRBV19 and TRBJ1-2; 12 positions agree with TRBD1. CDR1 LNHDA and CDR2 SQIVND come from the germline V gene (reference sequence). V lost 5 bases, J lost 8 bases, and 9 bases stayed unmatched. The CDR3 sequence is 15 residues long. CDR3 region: CASSPLGTGGRGYTF. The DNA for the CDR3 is TGTGCCAGTAGTCCCCTGGGGACAGGGGGCCGAGGCTACACCTTC.

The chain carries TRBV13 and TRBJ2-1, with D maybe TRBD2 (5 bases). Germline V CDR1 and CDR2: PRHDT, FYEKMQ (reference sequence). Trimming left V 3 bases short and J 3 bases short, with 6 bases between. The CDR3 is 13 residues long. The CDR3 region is CASSFRDYNEQFF. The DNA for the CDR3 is TGTGCCAGCAGCTTCCGGGACTACAATGAGCAGTTCTTC.

CDR3 in DNA: TGTGCCAGCAGTGAATTCTTGCGAAGCGAGCAGTACTTC. The encoded protein is CASSEFLRSEQYF. The genes are TRBV25-1 and TRBJ2-5; D is ambiguous. Near its end, the DNA agrees better with TRBJ2-7, so the J call may be wrong. CDR1 is MGHDK, CDR2 SYGVNS, per germline. The CDR3 has 13 residues.

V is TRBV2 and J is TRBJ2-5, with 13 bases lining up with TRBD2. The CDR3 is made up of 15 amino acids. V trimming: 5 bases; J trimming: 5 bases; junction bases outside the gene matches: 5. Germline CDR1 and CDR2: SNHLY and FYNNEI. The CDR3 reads CASSPGLAGVETQYF. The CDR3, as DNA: TGTGCCAGCAGTCCCGGACTAGCGGGGGTTGAGACCCAGTACTTC.

The CDR3 nucleotides read TGTGCCAGCAGTTACACAGGACAGGGGGCAGGAGAAAAACTGTTTTTT. As protein: CASSYTGQGAGEKLFF. This sequence joins TRBV6-5 and TRBJ1-4; TRBD1 matches 11 bases. CDR3 length: 16 residues. The junction had 7 bases not matched to a gene; V was cut back by 2 bases and J by 8 bases. Germline V gives CDR1 MNHEY, CDR2 SVGAGI.

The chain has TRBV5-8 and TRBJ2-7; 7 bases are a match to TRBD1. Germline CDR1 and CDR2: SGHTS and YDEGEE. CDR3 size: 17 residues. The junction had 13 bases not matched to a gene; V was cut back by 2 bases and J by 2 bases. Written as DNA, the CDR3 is TGTGCCAGCAGCTTCCCCCCGACAGGGACCAGGGCCTACGAGCAGTACTTC. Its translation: CASSFPPTGTRAYEQYF.

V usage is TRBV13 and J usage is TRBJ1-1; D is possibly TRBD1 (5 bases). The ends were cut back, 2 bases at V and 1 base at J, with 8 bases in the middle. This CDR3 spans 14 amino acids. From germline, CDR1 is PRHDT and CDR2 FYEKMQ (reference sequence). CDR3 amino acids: CASSLIQGNTEAFF. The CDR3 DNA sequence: TGTGCCAGCAGCTTAATTCAGGGGAACACTGAAGCTTTCTTT. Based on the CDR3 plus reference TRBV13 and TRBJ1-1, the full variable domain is AAGVIQSPRHLIKEKRETATLKCYPIPRHDTVYWYQQGPGQDPQFLISFYEKMQSDKGSIPDRFSAQQFSDYHSELNMSSLELGDSALYFCASSLIQGNTEAFFGQGTRLTVV.

The CDR3 region is CAWSEGGSGNQPQHF. The CDR3 nucleotides are TGTGCCTGGAGTGAAGGAGGGTCTGGCAATCAGCCCCAGCATTTT. The chain employs TRBV30 and TRBJ1-5; D not resolved. Germline CDR1 GTSNPN, CDR2 SVGIG (reference sequence). Deletions cut 1 base from V and 2 bases from J, with 12 bases between. The CDR3 consists of 15 residues.

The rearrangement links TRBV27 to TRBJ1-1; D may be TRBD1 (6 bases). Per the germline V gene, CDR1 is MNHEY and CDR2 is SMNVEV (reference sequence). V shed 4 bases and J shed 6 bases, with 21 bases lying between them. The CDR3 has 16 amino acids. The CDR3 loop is CASSSYRVRSYAEAFF. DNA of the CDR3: TGTGCCAGCAGTTCCTACAGGGTACGGTCTTACGCTGAAGCTTTCTTT.

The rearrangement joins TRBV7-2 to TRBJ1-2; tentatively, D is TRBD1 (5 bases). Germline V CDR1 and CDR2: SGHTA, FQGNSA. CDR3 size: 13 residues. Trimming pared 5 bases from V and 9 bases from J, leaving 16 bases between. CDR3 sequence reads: CASSALRGYSYTF. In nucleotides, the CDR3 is TGTGCCAGCAGCGCCTTGCGGGGGTACAGCTACACCTTC. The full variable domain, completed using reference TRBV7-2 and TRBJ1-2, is GAGVSQSPSNKVTEKGKDVELRCDPISGHTALYWYRQSLGQGLEFLIYFQGNSAPDKSGLPSDRFSAERTGGSVSTLTIQRTQQEDSAVYLCASSALRGYSYTFGSGTRLTVV.

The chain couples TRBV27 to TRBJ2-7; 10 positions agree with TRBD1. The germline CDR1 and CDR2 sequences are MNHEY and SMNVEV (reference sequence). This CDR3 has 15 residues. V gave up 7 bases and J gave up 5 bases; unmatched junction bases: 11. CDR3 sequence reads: CASTPQKTGGHEQYF. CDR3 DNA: TGTGCCAGCACACCCCAAAAGACAGGGGGCCACGAGCAGTACTTC.

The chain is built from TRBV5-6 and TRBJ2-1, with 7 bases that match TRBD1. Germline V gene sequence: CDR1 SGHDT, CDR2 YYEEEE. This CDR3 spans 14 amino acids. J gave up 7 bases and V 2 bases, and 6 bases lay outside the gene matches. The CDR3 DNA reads TGTGCCAGCAGCTTAAGGGGGCGCTGGAATGAGCAGTTCTTC. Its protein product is CASSLRGRWNEQFF. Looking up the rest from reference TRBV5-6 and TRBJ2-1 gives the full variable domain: DAGVTQSPTHLIKTRGQQVTLRCSPKSGHDTVSWYQQALGQGPQFIFQYYEEEERQRGNFPDRFSGHQFPNYSSELNVNALLLGDSALYLCASSLRGRWNEQFFGPGTRLTVL.

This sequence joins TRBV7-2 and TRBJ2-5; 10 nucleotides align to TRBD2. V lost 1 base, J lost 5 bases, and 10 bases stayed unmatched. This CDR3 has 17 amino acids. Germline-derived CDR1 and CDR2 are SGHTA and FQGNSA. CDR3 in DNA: TGTGCCAGCAGCTTAGGGTCCCAGCGGGGGGGCGGGGAGACCCAGTACTTC. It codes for CASSLGSQRGGGETQYF.

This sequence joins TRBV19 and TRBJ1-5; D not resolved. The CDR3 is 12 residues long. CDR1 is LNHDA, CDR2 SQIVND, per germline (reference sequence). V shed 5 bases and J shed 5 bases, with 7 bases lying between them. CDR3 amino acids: CASSVPDQPQHF. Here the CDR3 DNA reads TGTGCCAGTAGTGTCCCGGATCAGCCCCAGCATTTT.